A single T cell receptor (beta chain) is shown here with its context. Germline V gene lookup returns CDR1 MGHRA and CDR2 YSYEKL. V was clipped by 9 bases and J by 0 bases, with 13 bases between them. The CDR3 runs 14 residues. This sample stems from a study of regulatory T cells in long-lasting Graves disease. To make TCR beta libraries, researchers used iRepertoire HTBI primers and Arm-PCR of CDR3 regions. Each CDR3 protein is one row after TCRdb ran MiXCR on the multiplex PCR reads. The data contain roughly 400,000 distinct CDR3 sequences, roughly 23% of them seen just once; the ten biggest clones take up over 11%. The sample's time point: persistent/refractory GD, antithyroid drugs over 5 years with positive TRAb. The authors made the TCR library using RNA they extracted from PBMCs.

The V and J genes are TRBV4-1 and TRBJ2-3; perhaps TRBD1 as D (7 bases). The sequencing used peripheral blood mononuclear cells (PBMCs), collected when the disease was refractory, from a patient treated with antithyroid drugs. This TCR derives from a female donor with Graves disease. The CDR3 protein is CASSQGTSTDTQYF. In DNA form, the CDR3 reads TGCGCCAGTTCACAGGGGACTAGCACAGATACGCAGTATTTT.